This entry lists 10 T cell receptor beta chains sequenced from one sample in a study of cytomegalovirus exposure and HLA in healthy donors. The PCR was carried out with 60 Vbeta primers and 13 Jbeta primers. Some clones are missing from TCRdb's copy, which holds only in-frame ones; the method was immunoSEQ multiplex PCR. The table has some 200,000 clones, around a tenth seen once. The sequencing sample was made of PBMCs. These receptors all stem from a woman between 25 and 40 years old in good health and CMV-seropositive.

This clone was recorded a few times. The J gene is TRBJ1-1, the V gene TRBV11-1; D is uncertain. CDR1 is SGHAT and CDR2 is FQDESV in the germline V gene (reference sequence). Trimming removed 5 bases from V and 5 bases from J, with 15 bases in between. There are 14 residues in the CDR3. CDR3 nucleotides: TGTGCCAGCAGCCCCTTTACCCTCGGGACTGAAGCTTTCTTT. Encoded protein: CASSPFTLGTEAFF.

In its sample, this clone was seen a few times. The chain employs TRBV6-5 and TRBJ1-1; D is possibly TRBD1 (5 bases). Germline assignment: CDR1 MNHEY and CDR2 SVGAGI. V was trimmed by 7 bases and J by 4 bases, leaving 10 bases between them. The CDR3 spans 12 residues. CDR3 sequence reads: CASTQGGTEAFF. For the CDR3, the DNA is TGTGCCAGCACGCAGGGAGGCACTGAAGCTTTCTTT.

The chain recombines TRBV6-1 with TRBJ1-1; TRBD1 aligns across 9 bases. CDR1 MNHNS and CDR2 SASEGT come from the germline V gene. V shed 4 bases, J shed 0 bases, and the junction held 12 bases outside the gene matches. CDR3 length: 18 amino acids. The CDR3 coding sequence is TGTGCCAGCAGTGCCGGACAGGGGCTATACGCGTTGAACACTGAAGCTTTCTTT. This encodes CASSAGQGLYALNTEAFF.

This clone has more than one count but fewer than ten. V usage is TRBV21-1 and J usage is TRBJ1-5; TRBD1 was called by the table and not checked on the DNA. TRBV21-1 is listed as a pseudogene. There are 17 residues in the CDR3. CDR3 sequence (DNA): TGTGCCAGCAGCAAAGCACGCAGGGGGCGGTATTATCAGCCCCAGCATTTT. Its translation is CASSKARRGRYYQPQHF.

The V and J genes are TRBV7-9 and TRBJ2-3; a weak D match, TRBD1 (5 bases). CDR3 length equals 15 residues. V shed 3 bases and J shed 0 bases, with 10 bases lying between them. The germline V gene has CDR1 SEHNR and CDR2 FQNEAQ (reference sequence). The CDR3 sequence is CASSLTVSSTDTQYF. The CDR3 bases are TGTGCCAGCAGCTTGACAGTATCTAGCACAGATACGCAGTATTTT.

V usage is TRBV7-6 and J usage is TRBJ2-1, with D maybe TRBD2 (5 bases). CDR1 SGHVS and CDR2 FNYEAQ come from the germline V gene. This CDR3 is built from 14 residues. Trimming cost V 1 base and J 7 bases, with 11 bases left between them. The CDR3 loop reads CASSLVPRDNEQFF. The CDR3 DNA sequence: TGTGCCAGCAGCTTAGTTCCTCGGGATAATGAGCAGTTCTTC. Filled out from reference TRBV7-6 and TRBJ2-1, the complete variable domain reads GAGVSQSPRYKVTKRGQDVALRCDPISGHVSLYWYRQALGQGPEFLTYFNYEAQQDKSGLPNDRFSAERPEGSISTLTIQRTEQRDSAMYRCASSLVPRDNEQFFGPGTRLTVL.

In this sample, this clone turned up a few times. In nucleotides, the CDR3 is TGTGCCAGCAGCTTGGGACTAGTGGGTGGGGAGCTGTTTTTT. It encodes CASSLGLVGGELFF. The chain joins TRBV5-6 to TRBJ2-2, with D possibly being TRBD2 (6 bases). Trimming removed 0 bases at V and 8 bases at J, with 11 bases between. Germline loops: CDR1 SGHDT, CDR2 YYEEEE. CDR3 length: 14 amino acids.

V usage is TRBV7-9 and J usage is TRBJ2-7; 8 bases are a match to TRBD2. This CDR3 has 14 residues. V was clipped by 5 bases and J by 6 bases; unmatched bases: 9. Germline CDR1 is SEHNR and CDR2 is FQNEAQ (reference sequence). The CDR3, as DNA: TGTGCCAGCAGCACACTAGCGGACACGGCCGAGCAGTACTTC. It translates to CASSTLADTAEQYF. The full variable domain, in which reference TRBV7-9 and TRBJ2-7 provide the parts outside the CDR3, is DTGVSQNPRHKITKRGQNVTFRCDPISEHNRLYWYRQTLGQGPEFLTYFQNEAQLEKSRLLSDRFSAERPKGSFSTLEIQRTEQGDSAMYLCASSTLADTAEQYFGPGTRLTVT.

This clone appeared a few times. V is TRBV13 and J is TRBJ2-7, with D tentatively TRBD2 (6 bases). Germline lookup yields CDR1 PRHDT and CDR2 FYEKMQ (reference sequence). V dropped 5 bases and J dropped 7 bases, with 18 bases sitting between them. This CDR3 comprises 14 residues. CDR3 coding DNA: TGTGCCAGCAGCGTTAGCGGCCTTTTCTCTGAGCAGTACTTC. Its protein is CASSVSGLFSEQYF. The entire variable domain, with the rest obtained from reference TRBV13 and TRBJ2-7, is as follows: AAGVIQSPRHLIKEKRETATLKCYPIPRHDTVYWYQQGPGQDPQFLISFYEKMQSDKGSIPDRFSAQQFSDYHSELNMSSLELGDSALYFCASSVSGLFSEQYFGPGTRLTVT.

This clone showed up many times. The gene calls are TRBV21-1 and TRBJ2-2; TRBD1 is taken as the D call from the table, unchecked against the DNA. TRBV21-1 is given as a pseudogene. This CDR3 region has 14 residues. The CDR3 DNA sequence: TGTGCCAGCAGCTTAACCAGGGACACCGGGGAGCTGTTTTTT. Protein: CASSLTRDTGELFF.